Each of the 22 T cell receptor beta chains below was sequenced from the same sample in a study of blood T cell repertoires in COVID-19. Clones were read by immunoSEQ multiplex PCR, and TCRdb kept only the in-frame ones, dropping some. The data show about 280,000 clones, 85% seen once. The sample was PBMCs or T cells enriched from blood (not recorded which). These receptors were obtained from a woman aged 50 to 65 who had recovered from COVID-19.

The V call is TRBV3-1 (or the pseudogene TRBV3-2), the J call TRBJ2-1; TRBD2 aligns across 10 bases. The CDR3 consists of 18 residues. Trimming at V came to 3 bases and at J to 5 bases, leaving 13 bases not matched to a gene. Germline values: CDR1 LGHDT, CDR2 YNNKEL (reference sequence). The CDR3 DNA is TGTGCCAGCAGCCAGGAGATCCCCTCCGGACTAGCGGACAATGAGCAGTTCTTC. Translated, it gives CASSQEIPSGLADNEQFF.

The CDR3 protein is CASSLAGVRGYTF. DNA for the CDR3: TGTGCCAGCAGTTTGGCAGGGGTACGCGGCTACACCTTC. The chain uses TRBV28 and TRBJ1-2; TRBD1 is a possible D gene (6 bases). This CDR3 spans 13 amino acids. The germline CDR1 and CDR2 sequences are MDHEN and SYDVKM. V shed 3 bases and J shed 8 bases, with 13 bases lying between them.

The chain uses TRBV3-1 (or the pseudogene TRBV3-2) and TRBJ1-2; D is possibly TRBD1 (6 bases). The germline gives CDR1 LGHDT, CDR2 YNNKEL (reference sequence). The CDR3 is 15 amino acids. V lost 1 base and J 2 bases, leaving 11 bases between the germline ends. CDR3 nucleotides: TGTGCCAGCAGCCAAGGAAGGGGGGGAAACTATGGCTACACCTTC. Translated: CASSQGRGGNYGYTF.

This clone has only a few counts. The chain links TRBV19 to TRBJ1-2, with D possibly being TRBD1 (6 bases). Looked up from germline, CDR1 is LNHDA and CDR2 is SQIVND (reference sequence). Trimming pared 4 bases from V and 8 bases from J, leaving 14 bases between. This CDR3 comprises 13 residues. The chain's CDR3 is CASSTTTGSGYTF. As DNA, the CDR3 is TGTGCCAGTAGTACGACAACAGGGTCCGGCTACACCTTC.

The V gene is TRBV27, the J gene TRBJ2-7; a possible D gene is TRBD2 (7 bases). The CDR3 covers 14 residues. V lost 6 bases to trimming and J lost 5 bases, with 17 bases between them. Germline V gives CDR1 MNHEY, CDR2 SMNVEV (reference sequence). CDR3 in DNA: TGTGCCAGCAGGAGAGGGGGGGCTGGGAACGAGCAGTACTTC. Translating gives CASRRGGAGNEQYF.

The chain has TRBV7-2 and TRBJ1-1, with D perhaps matching TRBD1 (5 bases). Germline V gene data show CDR1 as SGHTA and CDR2 as FQGNSA. Trimming pared 7 bases from V and 3 bases from J, leaving 15 bases between. The CDR3 totals 14 residues. CDR3 in amino acids: CASMLGGLYTEAFF. The DNA for the CDR3 is TGTGCCAGCATGCTTGGGGGACTGTACACTGAAGCTTTCTTT.

This chain uses TRBV6-1 with TRBJ1-2, with D maybe TRBD1 (6 bases). CDR1 and CDR2 (germline): MNHNS, SASEGT. The V gene lost 2 bases and the J gene lost 2 bases, with 18 bases spanning the gap. The CDR3 is made up of 17 amino acids. DNA of the CDR3: TGTGCCAGCAGTGAATATCGGGGGGGGGACACCAACTATGGCTACACCTTC. Translated: CASSEYRGGDTNYGYTF.

The chain has TRBV4-2 and TRBJ1-2; 7 bases line up with TRBD1. Per the germline V gene, CDR1 is LGHNA and CDR2 is YNFKEQ. V shed 5 bases and J 3 bases; nucleotides not matched to a gene: 3. The CDR3 sequence is 13 residues long. In DNA, the CDR3 is TGTGCCAGCAGCTCCACAGGGGACTATGGCTACACCTTC. Residues: CASSSTGDYGYTF.

Only a few counts were recorded for this clone. CDR3: CASSLGTQEKLFF. The CDR3, as DNA: TGTGCCAGCAGCTTAGGGACTCAGGAAAAACTGTTTTTT. V usage is TRBV7-9 and J usage is TRBJ1-4, with D unresolved. V was pared by 1 base and J by 8 bases, with 8 bases between. There are 13 residues in the CDR3. The germline V gene has CDR1 SEHNR and CDR2 FQNEAQ (reference sequence).

Only one count was recorded for this clone. This chain connects TRBV29-1 to TRBJ2-3; D perhaps matches TRBD2 (5 bases). The V gene's germline CDR1 is SQVTM and CDR2 ANQGSEA. Trimming took 7 bases from V and 10 from J, leaving 12 bases between them. The CDR3 is 10 amino acids. The CDR3: CSADYASQYF. In nucleotides, the CDR3 is TGCAGCGCCGACTATGCTTCGCAGTATTTT.

V is TRBV6-5 and J is TRBJ2-7; a weak D match, TRBD2 (6 bases). Per germline, CDR1 MNHEY and CDR2 SVGAGI. V dropped 10 bases and J dropped 2 bases, with 9 bases sitting between them. The CDR3 is made up of 11 amino acids. The CDR3 sequence is CATPGAYEQYF. The DNA of the CDR3 is TGTGCCACCCCGGGGGCCTACGAGCAGTACTTC.

The rearrangement uses TRBV25-1 and TRBJ1-2; D gene unclear. The CDR3 is 14 residues long. Germline values: CDR1 MGHDK, CDR2 SYGVNS. Trimming cost V 1 base and J 2 bases, with 8 bases left between them. In nucleotides, the CDR3 is TGTGCCAGCAGTGAATTGAGAGTCAACTATGGCTACACCTTC. Amino acids: CASSELRVNYGYTF.

The V gene is TRBV2, the J gene TRBJ1-6; 8 bases fit TRBD1. Germline-derived CDR1 and CDR2 are SNHLY and FYNNEI. The CDR3 is made up of 15 amino acids. Germline trimming cut 5 bases from V and 9 bases from J; bases unmatched to any gene: 9. The chain's CDR3 is CASSRRQGTGSPLHF. The CDR3 region has the DNA TGTGCCAGCAGTCGTAGACAGGGGACGGGTTCACCCCTCCACTTT.

The chain couples TRBV19 to TRBJ1-4, with 8 positions matching TRBD1. Germline trimming cut 4 bases from V and 5 bases from J; bases unmatched to any gene: 3. This CDR3 contains 14 residues. Germline V CDR1 and CDR2: LNHDA, SQIVND (reference sequence). The CDR3 DNA follows: TGTGCCAGTAGTAGCGGGACAGGCAATGAAAAACTGTTTTTT. It yields the protein CASSSGTGNEKLFF.

J is TRBJ2-5 and V is TRBV6-5, with 8 bases identical to TRBD2. V shed 2 bases and J 8 bases; nucleotides not matched to a gene: 13. The CDR3 sequence is 16 residues long. CDR1 MNHEY and CDR2 SVGAGI come from the germline V gene. The CDR3 reads CASSYGGGSGTLTQYF. CDR3 nucleotide sequence: TGTGCCAGCAGTTACGGGGGTGGTAGCGGGACCCTTACCCAGTACTTC.

The DNA of the CDR3 is TGCGCCAGCAGCTCTCCCGGGGGGAATCAGCCCCAGCATTTT. Amino acids: CASSSPGGNQPQHF. V and J are TRBV4-1 and TRBJ1-5, with D maybe TRBD1 (5 bases). Germline V gives CDR1 MGHRA, CDR2 YSYEKL. Trimming stripped 5 bases from V and 4 bases from J, with 12 bases between. The CDR3 is made up of 14 amino acids.

The gene calls are TRBV11-2 and TRBJ1-4; 7 bases fit TRBD1. V dropped 5 bases and J dropped 5; count of bases not matched to a gene: 8. The CDR3 runs to 15 residues. Per germline, CDR1 SGHAT and CDR2 FQNNGV. The CDR3: CASSVGGTANEKLFF. The CDR3 DNA is TGTGCCAGCAGCGTTGGTGGGACAGCGAATGAAAAACTGTTTTTT. Drawing the rest from reference TRBV11-2 and TRBJ1-4, the complete variable domain is EAGVAQSPRYKIIEKRQSVAFWCNPISGHATLYWYQQILGQGPKLLIQFQNNGVVDDSQLPKDRFSAERLKGVDSTLKIQPAKLEDSAVYLCASSVGGTANEKLFFGSGTQLSVL.

The J gene is TRBJ2-2, the V gene TRBV19; D might be TRBD1 (5 bases). The germline CDR1 and CDR2 sequences are LNHDA and SQIVND (reference sequence). The CDR3 is made up of 15 amino acids. The germline V and J ends were trimmed by 7 bases and 6 bases, with 18 bases remaining between them. CDR3 residues: CASKSRARSAGELFF. CDR3 DNA sequence: TGTGCCAGTAAATCCAGGGCGCGGTCTGCCGGGGAGCTGTTTTTT.

V is TRBV19 and J is TRBJ1-1; TRBD1 matches 7 bases. J was trimmed by 7 bases and V by 3 bases; bases with no gene match: 11. CDR3 length: 15 amino acids. Germline lookup yields CDR1 LNHDA and CDR2 SQIVND (reference sequence). CDR3: CASSMRATGAGEAFF. CDR3 nucleotides: TGTGCCAGTAGTATGAGAGCAACAGGGGCCGGTGAAGCTTTCTTT.

The J gene is TRBJ2-2, the V gene TRBV29-1; 11 nucleotides match TRBD2. The CDR3 length is 15 residues. Trimming removed 5 bases from V and 6 bases from J; junction bases left unmatched: 8. Germline assignment: CDR1 SQVTM and CDR2 ANQGSEA. The CDR3 coding sequence is TGCAGCGTTCACCTTAGCGGGAGGGGACCCGGGGAGCTGTTTTTT. It codes for CSVHLSGRGPGELFF.

The V gene is TRBV28, the J gene TRBJ1-2; D uncertain. This CDR3 has 12 residues. The V and J ends lost 7 bases and 1 base respectively, with 7 bases between them. Per the germline V gene, CDR1 is MDHEN and CDR2 is SYDVKM. CDR3 region: CASTPGNYGYTF. The CDR3 DNA reads TGTGCCAGCACCCCGGGTAACTATGGCTACACCTTC.

V usage is TRBV20-1 and J usage is TRBJ2-7; D is undetermined. Germline-derived CDR1 and CDR2 are DFQATT and SNEGSKA (reference sequence). This CDR3 comprises 11 residues. The V end was cut by 6 bases, the J end by 4 bases, with 10 bases between. The CDR3 loop is CSAEPVYEQYF. The CDR3 DNA reads as TGCAGTGCCGAGCCCGTTTACGAGCAGTACTTC.